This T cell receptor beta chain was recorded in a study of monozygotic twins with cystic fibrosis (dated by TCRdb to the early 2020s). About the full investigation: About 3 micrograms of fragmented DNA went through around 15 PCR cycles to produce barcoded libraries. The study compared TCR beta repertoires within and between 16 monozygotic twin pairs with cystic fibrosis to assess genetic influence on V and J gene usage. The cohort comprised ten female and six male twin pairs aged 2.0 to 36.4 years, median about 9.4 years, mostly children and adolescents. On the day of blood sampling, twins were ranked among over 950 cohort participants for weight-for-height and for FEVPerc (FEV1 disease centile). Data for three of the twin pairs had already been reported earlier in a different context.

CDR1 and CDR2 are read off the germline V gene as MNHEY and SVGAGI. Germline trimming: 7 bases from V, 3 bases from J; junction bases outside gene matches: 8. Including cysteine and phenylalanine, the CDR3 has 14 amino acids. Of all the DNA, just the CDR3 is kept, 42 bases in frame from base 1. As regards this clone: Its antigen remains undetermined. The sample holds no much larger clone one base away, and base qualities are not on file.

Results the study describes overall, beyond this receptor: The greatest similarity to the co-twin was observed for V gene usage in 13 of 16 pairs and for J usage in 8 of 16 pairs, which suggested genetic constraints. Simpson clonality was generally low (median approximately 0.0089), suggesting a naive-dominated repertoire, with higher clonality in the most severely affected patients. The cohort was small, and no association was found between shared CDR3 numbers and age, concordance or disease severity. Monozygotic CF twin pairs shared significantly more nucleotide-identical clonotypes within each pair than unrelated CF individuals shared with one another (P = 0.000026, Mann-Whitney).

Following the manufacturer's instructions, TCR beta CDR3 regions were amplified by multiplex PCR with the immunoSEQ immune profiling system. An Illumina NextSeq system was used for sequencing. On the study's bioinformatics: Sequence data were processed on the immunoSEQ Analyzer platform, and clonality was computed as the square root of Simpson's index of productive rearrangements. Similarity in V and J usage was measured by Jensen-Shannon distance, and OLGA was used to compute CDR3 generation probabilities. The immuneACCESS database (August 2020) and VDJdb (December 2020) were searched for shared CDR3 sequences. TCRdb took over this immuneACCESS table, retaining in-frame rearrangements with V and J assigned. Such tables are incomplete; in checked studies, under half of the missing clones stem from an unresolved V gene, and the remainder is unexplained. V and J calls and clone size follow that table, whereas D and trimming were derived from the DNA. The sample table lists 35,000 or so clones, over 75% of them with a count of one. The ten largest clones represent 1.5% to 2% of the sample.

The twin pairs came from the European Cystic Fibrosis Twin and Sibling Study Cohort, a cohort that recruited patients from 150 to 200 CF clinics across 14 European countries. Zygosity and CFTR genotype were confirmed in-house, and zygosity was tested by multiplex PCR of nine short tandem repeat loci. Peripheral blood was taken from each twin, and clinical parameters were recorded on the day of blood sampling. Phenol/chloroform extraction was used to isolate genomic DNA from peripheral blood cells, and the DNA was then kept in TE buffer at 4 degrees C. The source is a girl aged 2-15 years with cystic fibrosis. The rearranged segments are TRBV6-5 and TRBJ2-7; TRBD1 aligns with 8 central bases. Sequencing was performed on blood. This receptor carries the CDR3 CASTQGQGRYEQYF. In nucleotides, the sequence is TGTGCCAGCACCCAAGGACAGGGTCGCTACGAGCAGTACTTC.